This is a list of T cell receptor beta chains from one sample in a study of response to subunit inactivated influenza vaccine. MiXCR was run by TCRdb on the RT-PCR reads, yielding one entry per CDR3 protein. The data show under 950,000 distinct CDR3 sequences, less than 25% seen once. Sequenced material: PBMCs from blood, taken 4 to 6 days after vaccination. The receptors derive from a man between 45 and 60 years old who received an inactivated influenza vaccine. CDR3s include the opening cysteine and the closing phenylalanine or tryptophan.

>TRBV27|TRBJ2-7
CASSLDGGADEQYF
>TRBV2|TRBJ1-6
CASSGPGSLASYNSPLHF
>TRBV27|TRBJ2-3
CASSRRGGADTQYF
>TRBV7-9|TRBJ2-7
CASSQRSGEQYF
>TRBV7-2|TRBJ2-5
CASSKTGGRETQYF
>TRBV10-3|TRBJ2-4
CAISEQGELAKNIQYF
>TRBV25-1|TRBJ2-7
CASAETGLNSYEQYF
>TRBV10-3|TRBJ1-2
CAISDLGTAYGYTF
>TRBV3-1|TRBJ1-1
CASSLQPGQGSTEAFF
>TRBV4-1|TRBJ2-5
CASSQDIPSAQYF
>TRBV6-2/TRBV6-3|TRBJ2-3
CAVSSGVDRDTQYF
>TRBV20-1|TRBJ2-7
CSAIGRGRSPYEQYF
>TRBV20-1|TRBJ2-5
CSATEQGLGETQYF
>TRBV5-1|TRBJ2-7
CASSGLAGGRGNEQYF
>TRBV20-1|TRBJ2-1
CSARSDRGPPSEQFF
>TRBV11-1|TRBJ2-1
CASSLSAEPSYNEQFF
>TRBV29-1|TRBJ2-7
CSVDPGGGSGGSSYEQYF
>TRBV5-5|TRBJ1-1
CASSVTGAMNTEAFF
>TRBV7-2|TRBJ2-1
CASSPEAGGRFDEQFF
>TRBV12-3/TRBV12-4|TRBJ2-3
CASSDRGGSTDTQYF
>TRBV7-2|TRBJ2-7
CASSFPGGDPTYEQYF
>TRBV6-1|TRBJ2-1
CASSLSGLAYNEQFF
>TRBV3-1|TRBJ2-7
CASSDTTSGEQYF
>TRBV3-1|TRBJ2-7
CASSHVAGTGHYEQYF